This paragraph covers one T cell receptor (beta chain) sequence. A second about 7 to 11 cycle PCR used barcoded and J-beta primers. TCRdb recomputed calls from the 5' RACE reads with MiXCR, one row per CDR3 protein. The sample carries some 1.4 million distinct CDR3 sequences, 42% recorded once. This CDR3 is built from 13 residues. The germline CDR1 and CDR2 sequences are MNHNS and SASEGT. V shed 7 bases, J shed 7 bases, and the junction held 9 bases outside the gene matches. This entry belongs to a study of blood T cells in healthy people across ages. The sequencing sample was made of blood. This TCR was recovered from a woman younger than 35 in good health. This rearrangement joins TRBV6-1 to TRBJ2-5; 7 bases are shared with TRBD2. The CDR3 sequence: CASKGRVQGTQYF. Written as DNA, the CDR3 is TGTGCCAGCAAAGGGAGGGTCCAGGGGACCCAGTACTTC.